This entry features one T cell receptor (beta chain) sequence. Its antigen is currently unknown. These data belong to a study of T cell responses to AZD1222 COVID-19 vaccine. Whole-study findings and limits: Of the AZD1222 recipients, only five to seven were seropositive at baseline. Spike was spanned by vaccine-associated CD4 TCRs, which were dominant at 160-218 and 743-854. Donors, mostly white British, included more females; clonal diversity was possibly underestimated. Reportedly, close to half of spike-specific TCRs are directed against unmutated variant regions.

The CDR3 consists of 14 residues. Trimming took off 3 bases at V and 7 bases at J, with 13 bases between the two ends. Germline loops: CDR1 MNHEY, CDR2 SMNVEV (reference sequence). Data came from immunoSEQ multiplex PCR; TCRdb stores just in-frame clones and leaves some out. The data show some 130,000 clones, with 75% to 85% seen just once and approximately 8% held by the top ten. The sample consisted of peripheral blood, taken 28 days after the second dose of the MenACWY control vaccine. The rearrangement joins TRBV27 to TRBJ1-5; D is uncertain. This sequence was found in an adult who received the MenACWY meningococcal vaccine as a control. CDR3 coding DNA: TGTGCCAGCAGTTTCGGTCAGTATCCCCAGCCCCAGCATTTT. Translating gives CASSFGQYPQPQHF.